A selection of T cell receptor beta chains follows, all from one sample in a study of regulatory T cells in long-lasting Graves disease. MiXCR, applied by TCRdb to the multiplex PCR reads, yields one record per CDR3 protein. The sample has about 470,000 distinct CDR3 sequences, roughly 21% seen once; the top ten hold 6.5% to 9%. Sequences were derived from peripheral blood mononuclear cells (PBMCs), sampled when the disease was refractory, from a patient treated with antithyroid drugs. The origin of the receptors is a female donor with Graves disease. The CDR3 runs from the conserved cysteine through the conserved F or W. The D gene is left open where the match is weak. Not every row has a clone size; where given, it reads once, few, many or a size class.

V gene: TRBV20-1; D gene: -; J gene: TRBJ2-5; clone size: -; CDR3 DNA: TGCAGTGCTAGAGAAGGCGGGGGCCGGTCCCAGTACTTC; CDR3 protein: CSAREGGGRSQYF
V gene: TRBV7-9; D gene: -; J gene: TRBJ1-4; clone size: many; CDR3 DNA: TGTGCCAGCAACAAATATGCAGAGCCTAATGAAAAACTGTTTTTT; CDR3 protein: CASNKYAEPNEKLFF
V gene: TRBV27; D gene: TRBD2; J gene: TRBJ2-7; clone size: few; CDR3 DNA: TGTGCCAGCAGTCCGACCCCCGGGACTAGCGGGATCTACGAGCAGTACTTC; CDR3 protein: CASSPTPGTSGIYEQYF
V gene: TRBV6-1; D gene: -; J gene: TRBJ2-7; clone size: many; CDR3 DNA: TGTGCCAGCACCGGACAGAGAAACTACGAGCAGTACTTC; CDR3 protein: CASTGQRNYEQYF
V gene: TRBV5-1; D gene: TRBD1; J gene: TRBJ2-6; clone size: few; CDR3 DNA: TGCGCCAGCAGCAACGACAGGGTGACTGGGGCCAACGTCCTGACTTTC; CDR3 protein: CASSNDRVTGANVLTF
V gene: TRBV28; D gene: -; J gene: TRBJ2-5; clone size: many; CDR3 DNA: TGTGCCAGCAGTTTAAGTCTTCTGGGGCTGGATCTGGAGACCCAGTACTTC; CDR3 protein: CASSLSLLGLDLETQYF
V gene: TRBV7-9; D gene: -; J gene: TRBJ2-2; clone size: -; CDR3 DNA: TGTGCCAGCCGCTACCTTCCAGGGGGGAACGGGGAGCTGTTTTTT; CDR3 protein: CASRYLPGGNGELFF
V gene: TRBV4-1; D gene: -; J gene: TRBJ1-5; clone size: -; CDR3 DNA: TGCGCCAGCAGCCAAGAAGGTACCATAGATCAGCCCCAGCATTTT; CDR3 protein: CASSQEGTIDQPQHF
V gene: TRBV5-1; D gene: -; J gene: TRBJ2-7; clone size: many; CDR3 DNA: TGCGCCAGCAGCTTGGCCTCAGGGGCCGAGCAGTACTTC; CDR3 protein: CASSLASGAEQYF
V gene: TRBV15; D gene: -; J gene: TRBJ1-6; clone size: many; CDR3 DNA: TGTGCCACCAGCCCTGCGGCAGGGTGGGATTCACCCCTCCACTTT; CDR3 protein: CATSPAAGWDSPLHF
V gene: TRBV27; D gene: -; J gene: TRBJ2-5; clone size: -; CDR3 DNA: TGTGCCAGCAGTTATGCGGGGCAAGAGACCCAGTACTTC; CDR3 protein: CASSYAGQETQYF
V gene: TRBV10-3; D gene: -; J gene: TRBJ1-5; clone size: -; CDR3 DNA: TGTGCCATCAGAGGACAGCAAAATCAGCCCCAGCATTTT; CDR3 protein: CAIRGQQNQPQHF
V gene: TRBV29-1; D gene: TRBD1; J gene: TRBJ2-7; clone size: few; CDR3 DNA: TGCAGCGTGGGCCGGGACAGGGGCTACGAGCAGTACTTC; CDR3 protein: CSVGRDRGYEQYF
V gene: TRBV24-1; D gene: -; J gene: TRBJ1-5; clone size: many; CDR3 DNA: TGTGCCACCAGTGCGTTGGGGGGCGGACAGCCCCAGCATTTT; CDR3 protein: CATSALGGGQPQHF
V gene: TRBV6-1; D gene: -; J gene: TRBJ1-2; clone size: few; CDR3 DNA: TGTGCCAGCTCCGGGACAAAAAACTATGGCTACACCTTC; CDR3 protein: CASSGTKNYGYTF
V gene: TRBV27; D gene: TRBD1; J gene: TRBJ2-7; clone size: -; CDR3 DNA: TGTGCCAGCAGTAAACAGGGGGCCAGGGAGCAGTACTTC; CDR3 protein: CASSKQGAREQYF
V gene: TRBV20-1; D gene: TRBD2; J gene: TRBJ2-5; clone size: few; CDR3 DNA: TGCAGTGCTACAGGTTATAGCGGGGGAAGGGTTTTTAAGGAGACCCAGTACTTC; CDR3 protein: CSATGYSGGRVFKETQYF
V gene: TRBV6-5; D gene: -; J gene: TRBJ2-7; clone size: many; CDR3 DNA: TGTGCCAGCAGTTACTCGGGACTCGGCTACGAGCAGTACTTC; CDR3 protein: CASSYSGLGYEQYF
V gene: TRBV20-1; D gene: TRBD1; J gene: TRBJ2-7; clone size: few; CDR3 DNA: TGCAGTGCTACCGGGACAGACTCCTACGAGCAGTACTTC; CDR3 protein: CSATGTDSYEQYF
V gene: TRBV28; D gene: TRBD2; J gene: TRBJ2-3; clone size: few; CDR3 DNA: TGTGCCAGCAGTTACCCTCTAGCGGGAGGGGATACGCAGTATTTT; CDR3 protein: CASSYPLAGGDTQYF
V gene: TRBV18; D gene: TRBD1; J gene: TRBJ2-5; clone size: many; CDR3 DNA: TGTGCCAGCTTAAAGGACAGGCAGTACTTC; CDR3 protein: CASLKDRQYF
V gene: TRBV28; D gene: -; J gene: TRBJ2-7; clone size: many; CDR3 DNA: TGTGCCAGCAGTCGAATTCGGCAGATCTTTTTTTCCTACGAGCAGTACTTC; CDR3 protein: CASSRIRQIFFSYEQYF
V gene: TRBV12-3/TRBV12-4; D gene: -; J gene: TRBJ1-3; clone size: many; CDR3 DNA: TGTGCCAGCAACGCGCGACGGGGGTCTGGAAACACCATATATTTT; CDR3 protein: CASNARRGSGNTIYF
V gene: TRBV20-1; D gene: -; J gene: TRBJ2-2; clone size: once; CDR3 DNA: TGCAGTGCTACCGGACAGACCCACACCGGGGAGCTGTTTTTT; CDR3 protein: CSATGQTHTGELFF
V gene: TRBV7-2; D gene: -; J gene: TRBJ2-5; clone size: many; CDR3 DNA: TGTGCCAGCACCCCCGATGTTGAAGGGGCGACGTACCAAGAGACCCAGTACTTC; CDR3 protein: CASTPDVEGATYQETQYF
V gene: TRBV6-5; D gene: -; J gene: TRBJ1-5; clone size: many; CDR3 DNA: TGTGCCAGCAGTTACACGGCGGCGAACAATCAGCCCCAGCATTTT; CDR3 protein: CASSYTAANNQPQHF
V gene: TRBV15; D gene: -; J gene: TRBJ2-2; clone size: many; CDR3 DNA: TGTGCCACCAGCAGAGGTGGTTTCGGCACTTGGTTGAACACCGGGGAGCTGTTTTTT; CDR3 protein: CATSRGGFGTWLNTGELFF
V gene: TRBV7-8; D gene: -; J gene: TRBJ2-5; clone size: many; CDR3 DNA: TGTGCCAGCAGCGGGTGGGGAGAGACCCAGTACTTC; CDR3 protein: CASSGWGETQYF
V gene: TRBV28; D gene: TRBD1; J gene: TRBJ2-6; clone size: many; CDR3 DNA: TGTGCCAGCAGTACAGGGGGCGCTGGGGCCAACGTCCTGACTTTC; CDR3 protein: CASSTGGAGANVLTF
V gene: TRBV20-1; D gene: -; J gene: TRBJ2-7; clone size: -; CDR3 DNA: TGCAGTGCTAGAGATCCGAGGAGCAAGAAGGGCTCCTACGAGCAGTACTTC; CDR3 protein: CSARDPRSKKGSYEQYF
V gene: TRBV11-2; D gene: TRBD1; J gene: TRBJ2-2; clone size: few; CDR3 DNA: TGTGCCAGCAGCCAACTACAGGGGGCGGACGGGGAGCTGTTTTTT; CDR3 protein: CASSQLQGADGELFF
V gene: TRBV11-2; D gene: TRBD1; J gene: TRBJ1-1; clone size: many; CDR3 DNA: TGTGCCAGCAGCTTGGGACAGGGCGTGACTGAAGCTTTCTTT; CDR3 protein: CASSLGQGVTEAFF
V gene: TRBV27; D gene: -; J gene: TRBJ2-7; clone size: many; CDR3 DNA: TGTGCCAGCAGTTTAAGCCTTCAATACGAGCAGTACTTC; CDR3 protein: CASSLSLQYEQYF
V gene: TRBV5-1; D gene: -; J gene: TRBJ2-2; clone size: -; CDR3 DNA: TGCGCCAGCAGCTTGGTTCCCATCATCACCGGGGAGCTGTTTTTT; CDR3 protein: CASSLVPIITGELFF
V gene: TRBV5-8; D gene: -; J gene: TRBJ1-1; clone size: -; CDR3 DNA: TGCGCCAGCAGCAAAATACCAGGGGACGTTGAAGCTTTCTTT; CDR3 protein: CASSKIPGDVEAFF
V gene: TRBV28; D gene: TRBD1; J gene: TRBJ2-2; clone size: few; CDR3 DNA: TGTGCCAGCAGCCCCCCCGGGCAGGGGGCCACCGGGGAGCTGTTTTTT; CDR3 protein: CASSPPGQGATGELFF
V gene: TRBV15; D gene: -; J gene: TRBJ2-7; clone size: many; CDR3 DNA: TGTGCCACCAGCCCCCAACTTTGGGACGGCGACCCTCTGCAGTACTTC; CDR3 protein: CATSPQLWDGDPLQYF
V gene: TRBV4-1; D gene: -; J gene: TRBJ1-2; clone size: -; CDR3 DNA: TGCGCCAGCAGCCCTCGACCCCCGGACGCCTTTGGCTACACCTTC; CDR3 protein: CASSPRPPDAFGYTF
V gene: TRBV6-2/TRBV6-3; D gene: -; J gene: TRBJ1-1; clone size: many; CDR3 DNA: TGTGCCAGCAGTTACTCGAGCGGGCCCACTGAAGCTTTCTTT; CDR3 protein: CASSYSSGPTEAFF
V gene: TRBV12-3/TRBV12-4; D gene: TRBD1; J gene: TRBJ2-1; clone size: -; CDR3 DNA: TGTGCCAGCAGAGGACAGGGAGGAGATGAGCAGTTCTTC; CDR3 protein: CASRGQGGDEQFF
V gene: TRBV19; D gene: -; J gene: TRBJ1-6; clone size: few; CDR3 DNA: TGTGCCAGTAGTAAGTGGAATTCACCCCTCCACTTT; CDR3 protein: CASSKWNSPLHF
V gene: TRBV7-9; D gene: -; J gene: TRBJ2-5; clone size: many; CDR3 DNA: TGTGCCAGCAGCTTAGAAGTTTGGAGAACCCAAGAGACCCAGTACTTC; CDR3 protein: CASSLEVWRTQETQYF
V gene: TRBV12-3/TRBV12-4; D gene: -; J gene: TRBJ2-7; clone size: few; CDR3 DNA: TGTGCCAGCAGTCAACGGACAGCCTTAGGGTACGAGCAGTACTTC; CDR3 protein: CASSQRTALGYEQYF
V gene: TRBV27; D gene: TRBD2; J gene: TRBJ2-7; clone size: many; CDR3 DNA: TGTGCCAGCAGCCGAACGGGACTAGCTTCCCACGAGCAGTACTTC; CDR3 protein: CASSRTGLASHEQYF
V gene: TRBV28; D gene: -; J gene: TRBJ2-1; clone size: once; CDR3 DNA: TGTGCCAGCAGTCCAACCGGGTCCAACAATGAGCAGTTCTTC; CDR3 protein: CASSPTGSNNEQFF
V gene: TRBV19; D gene: -; J gene: TRBJ2-5; clone size: many; CDR3 DNA: TGTGCCAGTAGTGTACCGACAGGAGGGCAAGAGACCCAGTACTTC; CDR3 protein: CASSVPTGGQETQYF
V gene: TRBV20-1; D gene: -; J gene: TRBJ2-2; clone size: many; CDR3 DNA: TGCAGTGCTAGAGATCCATCGAACACCGGGGAGCTGTTTTTT; CDR3 protein: CSARDPSNTGELFF
V gene: TRBV27; D gene: TRBD2; J gene: TRBJ2-7; clone size: -; CDR3 DNA: TGTGCCAGCAGTAGGGGAGGGACTAGCAATACCTACGAGCAGTACTTC; CDR3 protein: CASSRGGTSNTYEQYF
V gene: TRBV12-3/TRBV12-4; D gene: TRBD1; J gene: TRBJ1-5; clone size: many; CDR3 DNA: TGTGCCAGCAGTTTCGGGGTACAGGGGAGCAATCAGCCCCAGCATTTT; CDR3 protein: CASSFGVQGSNQPQHF
V gene: TRBV19; D gene: TRBD1; J gene: TRBJ1-1; clone size: many; CDR3 DNA: TGTGCCAGTAGTGCCCAAAGGGGGCACACTGAAGCTTTCTTT; CDR3 protein: CASSAQRGHTEAFF
V gene: TRBV15; D gene: -; J gene: TRBJ2-7; clone size: -; CDR3 DNA: TGTGCCACCGCGCTAGGGGATACCTACGAGCAGTACTTC; CDR3 protein: CATALGDTYEQYF
V gene: TRBV30; D gene: -; J gene: TRBJ1-2; clone size: few; CDR3 DNA: TGTGCCTGGAGCCAGGGACGGAACTATGGCTACACCTTC; CDR3 protein: CAWSQGRNYGYTF
V gene: TRBV7-3; D gene: TRBD1; J gene: TRBJ2-6; clone size: -; CDR3 DNA: TGTGCCAGCAGCGTCCCGGGACAGGGGGCTGGGGCCAACGTCCTGACTTTC; CDR3 protein: CASSVPGQGAGANVLTF
V gene: TRBV7-9; D gene: TRBD1; J gene: TRBJ1-1; clone size: -; CDR3 DNA: TGTGCCAGCAGCTTGATAGGGGACAGCGGGTTCGGAAACACTGAAGCTTTCTTT; CDR3 protein: CASSLIGDSGFGNTEAFF